A selection of T cell receptor beta chains follows, all from one sample in a study of blood T cell repertoires in COVID-19. Profiling relied on immunoSEQ multiplex PCR, and the TCRdb table lists in-frame clones only, not all of them. The repertoire includes about 230,000 clones, roughly 86% of them detected once, and less than 3.5% sits in the top ten. Source material: peripheral blood. The origin of the receptors is a woman aged 55-75 years with acute or convalescent COVID-19. Both conserved end residues are part of each CDR3. The order of the fields is D gene, J gene, V gene, clone size, CDR3 protein, CDR3 DNA. A D gene is named only where the DNA matches it firmly. The listing skips clone size in some rows; elsewhere it reads once, few, many or a size class.

>TRBD1|TRBJ1-4|TRBV7-2|.
CASRRTGGNEKLFF
TGTGCCAGCAGAAGGACAGGGGGGAATGAAAAACTGTTTTTT
>TRBD2|TRBJ2-4|TRBV15|.
CATSRGAGGNENIQYF
TGTGCCACCAGCAGAGGAGCGGGAGGGAATGAAAACATTCAGTACTTC
>TRBD2|TRBJ2-1|TRBV18|.
CASSVLVAGDQEQFF
TGTGCCAGCTCAGTCCTAGTAGCGGGAGACCAGGAGCAGTTCTTC
>TRBD2|TRBJ2-3|TRBV7-8|.
CASSLIGAGGRTDTQYF
TGTGCCAGCAGCTTAATCGGAGCGGGGGGGCGCACAGATACGCAGTATTTT
>.|TRBJ1-4|TRBV11-2|.
CASSPPRGVRSEKLFF
TGTGCCAGCAGCCCACCCCGCGGGGTCCGGAGTGAAAAACTGTTTTTT
>.|TRBJ2-2|TRBV7-9|.
CASSLAGARVTGELFF
TGTGCCAGCAGCTTAGCGGGGGCGCGCGTCACCGGGGAGCTGTTTTTT
>TRBD1|TRBJ1-2|TRBV5-1|.
CASSYYRDRGGRGYTF
TGCGCCAGCAGCTATTACAGGGACAGGGGAGGTAGGGGCTACACCTTC
>TRBD2|TRBJ2-2|TRBV6-2/TRBV6-3|.
CASRPSSGRAQSGTGELFF
TGTGCCAGCAGGCCTTCTAGCGGGAGGGCCCAGAGTGGCACCGGGGAGCTGTTTTTT
>.|TRBJ2-6|TRBV14|once
CASSQARGGANVLTF
TGTGCCAGCAGCCAAGCTCGAGGAGGGGCCAACGTCCTGACTTTC
>.|TRBJ1-2|TRBV14|.
CASSQAQGWDYGYTF
TGTGCCAGCAGCCAAGCACAGGGTTGGGACTATGGCTACACCTTC
>TRBD2|TRBJ2-7|TRBV29-1|.
CSASTSGRKYEQYF
TGCAGCGCATCGACTAGCGGGAGGAAGTACGAGCAGTACTTC
>.|TRBJ2-7|TRBV7-7|.
CASSRQYGYEQYF
TGTGCTAGCAGCAGACAGTATGGCTACGAGCAGTACTTC
>.|TRBJ2-3|TRBV12-5|.
CASGQASRGTDTQYF
TGTGCTAGTGGTCAAGCTAGCCGAGGCACAGATACGCAGTATTTT
>.|TRBJ1-5|TRBV19|.
CASSREAKRGNQPQHF
TGTGCCAGTAGTAGGGAGGCTAAGAGGGGAAATCAGCCCCAGCATTTT
>.|TRBJ1-3|TRBV30|.
CAWSQISGNTIYF
TGTGCCTGGAGTCAAATCTCTGGAAACACCATATATTTT
>.|TRBJ2-7|TRBV7-9|.
CASSIQTYEQYF
TGTGCCAGCAGCATACAGACCTACGAGCAGTACTTC
>TRBD2|TRBJ2-1|TRBV6-4|.
CASSDWEGETSKEKFF
TGTGCCAGCAGTGACTGGGAGGGTGAGACTAGTAAGGAGAAGTTCTTC
>TRBD1|TRBJ1-5|TRBV28|.
CASRDRNQPQHF
TGTGCCAGCCGGGACAGAAATCAGCCCCAGCATTTT
>.|TRBJ2-3|TRBV28|.
CASSLPRGTQYF
TGTGCCAGCAGTTTACCCCGGGGTACGCAGTATTTT
>TRBD2|TRBJ2-3|TRBV2|.
CASSEEGLAGDTQYF
TGTGCCAGCAGTGAAGAGGGACTAGCGGGAGATACGCAGTATTTT
>.|TRBJ1-1|TRBV5-1|.
CASSPRGAGTEAFF
TGCGCCAGCAGCCCTAGGGGCGCCGGAACTGAAGCTTTCTTT
>.|TRBJ2-2|TRBV5-1|.
CASKSMTGTGELFF
TGCGCCAGCAAAAGCATGACGGGCACCGGGGAGCTGTTTTTT
>.|TRBJ2-1|TRBV28|few
CASRSGFYNEQFF
TGTGCCAGCAGGTCCGGGTTCTACAATGAGCAGTTCTTC
>.|TRBJ1-5|TRBV20-1|.
CSASSDGNQPQHF
TGCAGTGCTAGTTCAGACGGGAATCAGCCCCAGCATTTT
>TRBD1|TRBJ1-2|TRBV6-5|few
CASRAKPGQLYGYTF
TGTGCCAGCAGGGCAAAACCGGGACAGCTGTATGGCTACACCTTC
>.|TRBJ1-5|TRBV7-2|.
CASSLDRARNQPQHF
TGTGCCAGCAGCTTAGACAGGGCGCGCAATCAGCCCCAGCATTTT
>.|TRBJ1-2|TRBV15|.
CATSVGSGGYGYTF
TGTGCCACCTCCGTGGGGTCCGGGGGCTATGGCTACACCTTC
>TRBD1|TRBJ1-4|TRBV6-1|.
CASSDGGRGQSNEKLFF
TGTGCCAGCAGTGACGGTGGCAGGGGGCAGAGTAATGAAAAACTGTTTTTT
>TRBD2|TRBJ2-1|TRBV5-1|once
CASSHGLAGGANEQFF
TGCGCCAGCAGCCACGGACTAGCGGGAGGTGCAAATGAGCAGTTCTTC
>TRBD1|TRBJ2-2|TRBV19|.
CASSSGTGGSGELFF
TGTGCCAGTAGTTCCGGGACAGGGGGCTCCGGGGAGCTGTTTTTT
>.|TRBJ1-1|TRBV18|few
CASSPQGSQGWVFF
TGTGCCAGCTCACCTCAGGGTTCCCAAGGGTGGGTTTTCTTT
>TRBD2|TRBJ2-7|TRBV5-1|.
CASSLTSGGDSYEQYF
TGCGCCAGCAGCTTGACTAGCGGGGGGGACTCCTACGAGCAGTACTTC
>TRBD2|TRBJ2-5|TRBV24-1|.
CATSAHSGEETQYF
TGTGCCACCAGTGCCCACAGCGGGGAAGAGACCCAGTACTTC
>TRBD1|TRBJ1-2|TRBV28|.
CASRTGGNYGYTF
TGTGCCAGCAGAACAGGGGGAAACTATGGCTACACCTTC
>TRBD2|TRBJ2-1|TRBV12-3/TRBV12-4|.
CASSFSGGATFF
TGTGCCAGCAGTTTTAGCGGGGGGGCCACGTTCTTC
>.|TRBJ1-2|TRBV6-5|few
CASRTGSYGYTF
TGTGCCAGCAGAACAGGGAGCTATGGCTACACCTTC
>.|TRBJ1-2|TRBV14|.
CASSQGSGTDYGYTF
TGTGCCAGCAGCCAAGGTTCAGGAACCGACTATGGCTACACCTTC
>.|TRBJ1-1|TRBV19|.
CASSQGRVDSTEAFF
TGTGCCAGTAGTCAGGGGAGGGTAGATAGCACTGAAGCTTTCTTT
>TRBD1|TRBJ1-5|TRBV19|.
CASSIPGQGAGQPQHF
TGTGCCAGTAGTATTCCAGGACAGGGGGCAGGTCAGCCCCAGCATTTT
>TRBD1|TRBJ1-1|TRBV18|.
CASSPTTGGNTEAFF
TGTGCCAGCTCTCCAACAACAGGGGGCAACACTGAAGCTTTCTTT
>TRBD1|TRBJ1-5|TRBV6-6|.
CASSRQGQVLAGNQPQHF
TGTGCCAGCAGTCGACAGGGTCAGGTTTTGGCTGGCAATCAGCCCCAGCATTTT
>TRBD1|TRBJ1-5|TRBV25-1|.
CASRGTGENQPQHF
TGTGCCAGCAGGGGGACAGGGGAGAATCAGCCCCAGCATTTT
>.|TRBJ2-2|TRBV4-1|.
CASSATGTLTGELFF
TGCGCCAGCAGCGCCACCGGGACTCTCACCGGGGAGCTGTTTTTT
>TRBD1|TRBJ1-5|TRBV18|.
CASSLGQGDNQPQHF
TGTGCCAGCTCACTAGGACAGGGGGACAATCAGCCCCAGCATTTT